This TCR beta chain derives from a study of cytomegalovirus exposure and HLA in healthy donors. Whole-study context: Earlier results showed roughly 110 million unique TCR beta sequences derived from around 170 million T cells. Study-level findings and limits: Later analysis showed TCR association rates varying by HLA locus, highest for DRB1 and lowest for HLA-C. Analysis performed later found over 15,000 TCR beta sequences associated with HLA alleles at 0.05 false discovery rate.

PCR was performed using 60 Vbeta and 13 Jbeta primers. Generated by immunoSEQ multiplex PCR, the TCRdb table keeps only in-frame clones and is missing some. The sample records 150,000 to 180,000 clones, around 75% being singletons. V lost 6 bases to trimming and J lost 5 bases, with 17 bases between them. Germline CDR1 reads ENHRY; CDR2 reads SYGVKD. The CDR3 is 14 amino acids. Concerning this clone itself: The antigen remains undetermined.

This receptor was identified in a man aged 25 to 45 in good health and CMV-seropositive. The chain combines TRBV10-3 with TRBJ2-7; TRBD1 is a possible D gene (5 bases). Sequencing used PBMCs. The CDR3 region is CAIRIGQGNNEQYF. DNA of the CDR3: TGTGCCATCAGGATTGGGCAGGGTAACAACGAGCAGTACTTC.